The present T cell receptor beta chain was sequenced within a study of blood T cell repertoires in COVID-19. Study-level background: PBMCs, B-cell-depleted T cells, or T cells provided the cDNA or gDNA that made up the material.

Profiling relied on immunoSEQ multiplex PCR, and the TCRdb table lists in-frame clones only, not all of them. The repertoire consists of under 200,000 clones, with around four fifths occurring once and the leading ten covering nearly 8%. Participants came from about two dozen US areas, aged about 18 to 95 years. Recovery meant two consecutive negative NP/OP PCR tests, professional clearance, or resolved symptoms. Deletions cut 6 bases from V and 1 base from J, with 7 bases between. CDR3 length: 12 residues. Germline assignment: CDR1 LGHNT and CDR2 FRNRAP. The origin of this receptor is a woman between 45 and 60 years old who had recovered from COVID-19. The chain couples TRBV12-5 to TRBJ2-7; D is unresolved. Sequenced material: PBMCs or T cells enriched from blood (not recorded which). The CDR3 is CASGLPSYEQYF. CDR3 nucleotide sequence: TGTGCTAGTGGCCTACCTTCCTACGAGCAGTACTTC.